The rows below give T cell receptor beta chains drawn from one sample of a study of cytomegalovirus exposure and HLA in healthy donors. Sequencing used immunoSEQ multiplex PCR; TCRdb keeps in-frame clones, though not all of them. The sample consists of more than 85,000 clones, approximately 82% of them appearing once. Material for sequencing was PBMCs. Source of these receptors: a man aged 35-49 years in good health and CMV-seronegative. CDR3s include the opening cysteine and the closing phenylalanine or tryptophan.

j_gene	v_gene	CDR3aa
TRBJ2-7	TRBV6-5	CASSRSGGIPYEQYF
TRBJ2-7	TRBV6-5	CASSYASGGVTYEQYF
TRBJ2-5	TRBV6-5	CASSLIRTGGGETQYF
TRBJ2-2	TRBV7-7	CASSLVPRDKHTGELFF
TRBJ2-3	TRBV14	CASRSSGVDTQYF
TRBJ1-6	TRBV2	CASSDRVGNSPLHF
TRBJ2-7	TRBV29-1	CSVGLSYEQYF
TRBJ2-3	TRBV27	CATRKQVVTDTQYF
TRBJ2-2	TRBV2	CASRDRALDTGELFF
TRBJ1-4	TRBV18	CASSGTGVSTNEKLFF
TRBJ1-1	TRBV27	CASSLRQELEAFF
TRBJ1-2	TRBV7-9	CASSLGDYHPDGYTF
TRBJ2-1	TRBV7-8	CASSRWDSTRNEQFF
TRBJ1-3	TRBV5-1	CASSPSGQPHSGNTIYF
TRBJ2-7	TRBV18	CASSPYGSDSGEQYF